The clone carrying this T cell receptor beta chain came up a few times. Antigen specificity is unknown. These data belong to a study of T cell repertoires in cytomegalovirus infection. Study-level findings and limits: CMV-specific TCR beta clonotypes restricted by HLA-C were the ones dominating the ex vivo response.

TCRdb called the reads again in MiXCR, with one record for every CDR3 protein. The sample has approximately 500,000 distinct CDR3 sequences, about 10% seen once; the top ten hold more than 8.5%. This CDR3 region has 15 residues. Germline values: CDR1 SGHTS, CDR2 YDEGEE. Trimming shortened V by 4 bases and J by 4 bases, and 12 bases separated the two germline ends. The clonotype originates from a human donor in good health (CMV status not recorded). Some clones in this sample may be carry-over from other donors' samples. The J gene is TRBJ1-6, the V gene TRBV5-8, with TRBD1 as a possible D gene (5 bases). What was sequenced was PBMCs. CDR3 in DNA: TGTGCCAGCAGCGGGGGGGTGGGGTATAATTCACCCCTCCACTTT. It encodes CASSGGVGYNSPLHF.